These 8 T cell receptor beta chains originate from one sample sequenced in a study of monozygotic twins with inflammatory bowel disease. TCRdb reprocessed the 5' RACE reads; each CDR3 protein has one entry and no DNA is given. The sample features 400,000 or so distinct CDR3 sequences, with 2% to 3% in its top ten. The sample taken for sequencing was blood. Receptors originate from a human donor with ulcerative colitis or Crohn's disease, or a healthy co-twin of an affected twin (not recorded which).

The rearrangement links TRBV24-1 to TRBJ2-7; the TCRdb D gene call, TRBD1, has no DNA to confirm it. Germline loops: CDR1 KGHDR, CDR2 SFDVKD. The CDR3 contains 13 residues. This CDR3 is CATSATGTHEQYF.

The CDR3 is CSARDSPGNTIYF. The chain employs TRBV20-1 and TRBJ1-3. The CDR3 extends over 13 amino acids. CDR1 is DFQATT and CDR2 is SNEGSKA in the germline V gene (reference sequence).

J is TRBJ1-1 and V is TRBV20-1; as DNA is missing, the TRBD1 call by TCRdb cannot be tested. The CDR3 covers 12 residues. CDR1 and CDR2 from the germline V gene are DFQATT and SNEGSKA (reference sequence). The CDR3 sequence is CSAQRGHPEAFF.

The chain's CDR3 is CASSLLRGGPRTQETQYF. The chain links TRBV11-2 to TRBJ2-5; TCRdb gives TRBD2 as the D gene, but with no DNA this cannot be confirmed. From germline, CDR1 is SGHAT and CDR2 FQNNGV. The CDR3 consists of 18 residues.

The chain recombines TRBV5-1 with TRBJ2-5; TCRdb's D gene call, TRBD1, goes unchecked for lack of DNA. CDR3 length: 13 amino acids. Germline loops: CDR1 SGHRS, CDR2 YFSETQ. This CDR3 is CASRETGGETQYF. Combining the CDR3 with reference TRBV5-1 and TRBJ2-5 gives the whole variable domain KAGVTQTPRYLIKTRGQQVTLSCSPISGHRSVSWYQQTPGQGLQFLFEYFSETQRNKGNFPGRFSGRQFSNSRSEMNVSTLELGDSALYLCASRETGGETQYFGPGTRLLVL.

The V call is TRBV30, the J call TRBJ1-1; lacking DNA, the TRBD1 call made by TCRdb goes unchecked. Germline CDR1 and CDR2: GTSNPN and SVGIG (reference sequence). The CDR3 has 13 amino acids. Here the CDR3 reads CAWRLTANTEAFF.

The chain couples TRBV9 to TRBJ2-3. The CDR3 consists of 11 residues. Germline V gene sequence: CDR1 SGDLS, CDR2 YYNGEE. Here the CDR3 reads CASGILDTQYF.

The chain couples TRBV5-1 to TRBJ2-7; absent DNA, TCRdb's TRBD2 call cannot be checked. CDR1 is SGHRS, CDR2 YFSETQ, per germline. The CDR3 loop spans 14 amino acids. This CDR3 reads CASSFSGRAGEQYF.